Following are 28 T cell receptor beta chains from one sample sequenced in a study of regulatory T cells in long-lasting Graves disease. Time point denoted: persistent/refractory GD, antithyroid drugs over 5 years with positive TRAb. PBMC RNA was the source of the TCR library. Sequencing libraries for TCR beta were prepared with iRepertoire HTBI primers and Arm-PCR of CDR3 regions. TCRdb reprocessed the multiplex PCR reads via MiXCR and lists one record per CDR3 protein. The table lists a few hundred thousand distinct CDR3 sequences, 20% to 25% of them singletons. The sample in question was peripheral blood mononuclear cells (PBMCs), obtained when the disease was refractory, from a patient treated with antithyroid drugs. The receptors were sampled from a woman in her 40s with Graves disease.

This clonotype has ten or more counts. The chain combines TRBV7-3 with TRBJ2-2, with 11 bases matching TRBD1. CDR3 size: 15 residues. CDR1 and CDR2 from the germline V gene are SGHTA and FQGTGA. J gave up 7 bases and V 1 base, and 2 bases lay outside the gene matches. Here the CDR3 DNA reads TGTGCCAGCAGCTTAAGGGACAGGGGGATCGGGGAGCTGTTTTTT. Translating gives CASSLRDRGIGELFF.

Many counts were recorded for this clonotype. The gene calls are TRBV10-3 and TRBJ1-6, with TRBD1 as a possible D gene (6 bases). V lost 2 bases to trimming and J lost 5 bases, with 10 bases between them. CDR3 length: 15 amino acids. Germline CDR1 is ENHRY and CDR2 is SYGVKD. The CDR3 sequence is CAISENGQHNSPLHF. For the CDR3, the DNA is TGTGCCATCAGTGAGAACGGACAGCATAATTCACCCCTCCACTTT.

This clonotype was recorded at least ten times. Here the CDR3 DNA reads TGTGCCAGCAGTGGGGACAGGGGAACTGAAGCTTTCTTT. Its translation: CASSGDRGTEAFF. This chain joins TRBV2 and TRBJ1-1; 10 bases agree with TRBD1. Germline CDR1 and CDR2: SNHLY and FYNNEI. The ends lost 4 bases at V and 5 bases at J; junction bases unmatched: 1. This CDR3 has 13 amino acids. Looking up the rest from reference TRBV2 and TRBJ1-1 gives the full variable domain: EPEVTQTPSHQVTQMGQEVILRCVPISNHLYFYWYRQILGQKVEFLVSFYNNEISEKSEIFDDQFSVERPDGSNFTLKIRSTKLEDSAMYFCASSGDRGTEAFFGQGTRLTVV.

This clonotype has just a few counts. The J gene is TRBJ1-4, the V gene TRBV29-1, with TRBD1 as a possible D gene (6 bases). CDR1 is SQVTM and CDR2 is ANQGSEA in the germline V gene. The CDR3 is made up of 11 amino acids. V was cut by 4 bases and J by 7 bases, with 7 bases left in between. DNA of the CDR3: TGCAGCGTTGCGACAGGTGAAAAACTGTTTTTT. As protein: CSVATGEKLFF.

The rearrangement uses TRBV25-1 and TRBJ1-4, with TRBD1 identical over 9 bases. Germline CDR1 MGHDK, CDR2 SYGVNS. J lost 4 bases, V lost 4 bases, and 4 bases had no gene match. There are 15 residues in the CDR3. CDR3 protein: CASSGWTGDNEKLFF. CDR3 DNA sequence: TGTGCCAGCAGTGGGTGGACAGGGGATAATGAAAAACTGTTTTTT.

This clonotype was detected a few times. J is TRBJ1-3 and V is TRBV28; tentative D call: TRBD1 (6 bases). The CDR3 covers 17 residues. The germline CDR1 and CDR2 sequences are MDHEN and SYDVKM. Trimming cost V 5 bases and J 4 bases, with 21 bases left between them. The CDR3 here is CASSLSFLSQGGNTIYF. The CDR3 region has the DNA TGTGCCAGCAGTCTTTCCTTCCTTAGCCAGGGGGGAAACACCATATATTTT.

In this sample, this clonotype turned up many times. The chain links TRBV6-1 to TRBJ2-7; maybe TRBD2 (6 bases). The V end lost 7 bases, the J end lost 0 bases, and 16 bases lay between the germline ends. This CDR3 has 15 residues. The germline V gene has CDR1 MNHNS and CDR2 SASEGT. DNA of the CDR3: TGTGCCAGCATCATCGGGGGTCCAGACTCCTACGAGCAGTACTTC. It yields the protein CASIIGGPDSYEQYF.

In this sample, this clonotype turned up a few times. This chain joins TRBV7-9 and TRBJ2-2, with D possibly TRBD2 on 6 matching bases. The V end was cut by 3 bases, the J end by 2 bases, with 10 bases between. The CDR3 length is 15 residues. Germline V gene data show CDR1 as SEHNR and CDR2 as FQNEAQ (reference sequence). The CDR3 protein is CASSFTSRNTGELFF. The CDR3 DNA sequence: TGTGCCAGCAGCTTTACTAGCAGAAACACCGGGGAGCTGTTTTTT.

A few counts support this clonotype. The rearrangement uses TRBV6-2 or TRBV6-3 and TRBJ2-6; D is perhaps TRBD1 or TRBD2 (7 bases each). Germline V gene sequence: CDR1 MNHEY, CDR2 SVGEGT. This CDR3 region has 23 residues. The ends were cut back, 6 bases at V and 2 bases at J, with 35 bases in the middle. Here the CDR3 reads CASSRRRPLLTGRGLAGANVLTF. The CDR3 DNA sequence: TGTGCCAGCAGCCGGAGGAGGCCGCTATTGACAGGGAGGGGACTCGCTGGGGCCAACGTCCTGACTTTC.

The rearrangement joins TRBV6-2 or TRBV6-3 to TRBJ2-1; 7 bases line up with TRBD1. V was pared by 5 bases and J by 15 bases, with 22 bases of the junction left unmatched. Germline CDR1 is MNHEY and CDR2 is SVGEGT. CDR3 length: 16 residues. The CDR3 protein is CASSEVWTGKVGRVFF. DNA for the CDR3: TGTGCCAGCAGTGAAGTTTGGACAGGTAAAGTGGGCCGAGTGTTCTTC.

CDR3 region: CASSSGLAGGAYNEQFF. The DNA for the CDR3 is TGCGCCAGCAGCTCCGGACTAGCGGGAGGGGCATACAATGAGCAGTTCTTC. The chain uses TRBV5-1 and TRBJ2-1, with TRBD2 matching 15 bases. The junction had 5 bases not matched to a gene; V was cut back by 3 bases and J by 4 bases. Germline assignment: CDR1 SGHRS and CDR2 YFSETQ. This CDR3 has 17 amino acids. Complete variable domain (other parts from reference TRBV5-1 and TRBJ2-1): KAGVTQTPRYLIKTRGQQVTLSCSPISGHRSVSWYQQTPGQGLQFLFEYFSETQRNKGNFPGRFSGRQFSNSRSEMNVSTLELGDSALYLCASSSGLAGGAYNEQFFGPGTRLTVL.

This clonotype was detected ten times or more. The gene calls are TRBV28 and TRBJ1-2; a weak D match, TRBD1 (6 bases). The CDR3 has 16 amino acids. V was shortened by 2 bases and J by 4 bases, with 17 bases between the two germline ends. From germline, CDR1 is MDHEN and CDR2 SYDVKM. CDR3 loop: CASSLAPPGQLYGYTF. The CDR3 nucleotides read TGTGCCAGCAGTTTAGCACCACCGGGACAACTCTATGGCTACACCTTC.

Details on this clonotype: Compared with germline, one end of the junction differs, possibly owing to a read error. The V call is TRBV7-9, the J call TRBJ1-2; no clear D gene. Germline lookup yields CDR1 SEHNR and CDR2 FQNEAQ (reference sequence). The CDR3 sequence is 11 residues long. CDR3 sequence reads: CASSPQPTGVF. CDR3 sequence (DNA): TGTGCCAGCAGCCCCCAACCTACCGGGGTCTTC.

The rearrangement links TRBV19 to TRBJ2-1; weak D call: TRBD2 (5 bases). CDR3 length: 14 amino acids. CDR1 and CDR2 from the germline V gene are LNHDA and SQIVND (reference sequence). Between the trimmed V and J ends, which lost 2 bases and 9 bases, there was a span of 14 bases. CDR3 coding DNA: TGTGCCAGTAGTATAACCGGGAAGGCGGTTGAGCAGTTCTTC. Translated, it gives CASSITGKAVEQFF.

The chain uses TRBV6-1 and TRBJ2-2; D is unresolved. The CDR3 covers 17 residues. Germline V CDR1 and CDR2: MNHNS, SASEGT. The V gene lost 2 bases and the J gene lost 8 bases, with 21 bases spanning the gap. The CDR3 region has the DNA TGTGCCAGCAGTGAAAGGCTCGTGGGTCCGAAGCCGGGGGAGCTGTTTTTT. This codes for CASSERLVGPKPGELFF.

This clonotype was recorded many times. This sequence joins TRBV28 and TRBJ1-1, with TRBD1 identical over 8 bases. The CDR3 runs to 14 residues. From germline, CDR1 is MDHEN and CDR2 SYDVKM. V was pared by 6 bases and J by 0 bases, with 3 bases of the junction left unmatched. In DNA, the CDR3 is TGTGCCAGCAGATTGACAGGGGTGAACACTGAAGCTTTCTTT. It codes for CASRLTGVNTEAFF.

J is TRBJ1-4 and V is TRBV9, with no clear D. V lost 0 bases, J lost 3 bases, and 9 bases lay in between. CDR1 SGDLS and CDR2 YYNGEE come from the germline V gene. CDR3 length: 15 amino acids. The CDR3 loop reads CASSVEQQPNEKLFF. The DNA for the CDR3 is TGTGCCAGCAGCGTAGAACAACAACCTAATGAAAAACTGTTTTTT.

The CDR3 region is CASRTGKIAEAFF. The CDR3 bases are TGCGCCAGCAGGACAGGGAAGATCGCTGAAGCTTTCTTT. V usage is TRBV5-1 and J usage is TRBJ1-1; 7 nucleotides align to TRBD1. The trim removed 5 bases at V and 6 bases at J, leaving 7 bases unmatched. The CDR3 is 13 residues long. Germline V gene data show CDR1 as SGHRS and CDR2 as YFSETQ.

This clonotype was detected many times. This rearrangement joins TRBV7-8 to TRBJ2-2; TRBD1 agrees at 9 bases. The V gene's germline CDR1 is SGHVS and CDR2 FQNEAQ. The trim removed 8 bases at V and 3 bases at J, leaving 4 bases unmatched. The length of the CDR3 is 14 residues. The CDR3 is CASSGQGYTGELFF. Written as DNA, the CDR3 is TGTGCCAGCTCGGGACAGGGATACACCGGGGAGCTGTTTTTT. Filled out from reference TRBV7-8 and TRBJ2-2, the complete variable domain reads GAGVSQSPRYKVAKRGQDVALRCDPISGHVSLFWYQQALGQGPEFLTYFQNEAQLDKSGLPSDRFFAERPEGSVSTLKIQRTQQEDSAVYLCASSGQGYTGELFFGEGSRLTVL.

This clonotype was recorded once. The chain carries TRBV10-1 and TRBJ2-7; 9 bases agree with TRBD2. The ends lost 7 bases at V and 6 bases at J; junction bases unmatched: 7. There are 13 residues in the CDR3. The germline V gene has CDR1 WNHNN and CDR2 SYGVQD (reference sequence). CDR3 loop: CASMASGISEQYF. The DNA of the CDR3 is TGCGCCAGCATGGCTAGCGGGATATCCGAGCAGTACTTC.

The chain couples TRBV6-2 or TRBV6-3 to TRBJ1-1; D ambiguous. Per the germline V gene, CDR1 is MNHEY and CDR2 is SVGEGT. V was trimmed by 5 bases and J by 11 bases, leaving 12 bases between them. The CDR3 runs to 11 residues. The CDR3 loop is CASSELARAFF. CDR3 sequence (DNA): TGTGCCAGCAGTGAACTCGCGCGCGCTTTCTTT.

The chain uses TRBV6-2 or TRBV6-3 and TRBJ2-6; 10 nucleotides align to TRBD1. The germline V gene encodes CDR1 MNHEY and CDR2 SVGEGT. V trimming: 0 bases; J trimming: 3 bases; junction bases outside the gene matches: 8. The CDR3 totals 19 residues. CDR3 DNA: TGTGCCAGCAGTTACTCGCCGGGACAGGGGAAAGGTGGGGCCAACGTCCTGACTTTC. Amino acid sequence: CASSYSPGQGKGGANVLTF.

J is TRBJ1-3 and V is TRBV10-3; D call uncertain. The CDR3 spans 12 residues. From germline, CDR1 is ENHRY and CDR2 SYGVKD. V lost 10 bases to trimming and J lost 1 base, with 8 bases between them. The CDR3, as DNA: TGTGCCACCCTCTTGTCTGGAAACACCATATATTTT. This sequence encodes CATLLSGNTIYF.

The V call is TRBV7-9, the J call TRBJ2-7; D unresolved. Trimming removed 5 bases from V and 6 bases from J, with 14 bases in between. The CDR3 contains 13 residues. Germline V gene data show CDR1 as SEHNR and CDR2 as FQNEAQ (reference sequence). In DNA, the CDR3 is TGTGCCAGCAGCCCCCGCGTCTCTGTCGAGCAGTACTTC. Its translation is CASSPRVSVEQYF.

Worth noting for this clonotype: One base away lies a much larger clone, so this may be a sequencing read error. The chain couples TRBV6-4 to TRBJ1-1; D possibly corresponds to TRBD1 (6 bases). The CDR3 spans 16 residues. Per germline, CDR1 MRHNA and CDR2 SNTAGT. The CDR3 DNA reads TGTGCCAGCAGTTACTCGAGTAAGGGGGTGGACACTGAAGCTTTCTTT. It specifies CASSYSSKGVDTEAFF.

As to this clonotype: A much more abundant neighbour one base away suggests this may be a read error. The CDR3, as DNA: TGTGCCAGCAGCGGCGGGACAGTCCTCATGAACACTGAAGCTTTCTTT. It is translated as CASSGGTVLMNTEAFF. J is TRBJ1-1 and V is TRBV5-5; 7 bases are a match to TRBD1. This CDR3 contains 16 residues. Germline values: CDR1 SGHKS, CDR2 YYEKEE (reference sequence). Trimming at V came to 4 bases and at J to 0 bases, leaving 9 bases not matched to a gene. Combining the CDR3 with reference TRBV5-5 and TRBJ1-1 gives the whole variable domain DAGVTQSPTHLIKTRGQQVTLRCSPISGHKSVSWYQQVLGQGPQFIFQYYEKEERGRGNFPDRFSARQFPNYSSELNVNALLLGDSALYLCASSGGTVLMNTEAFFGQGTRLTVV.

The V and J genes are TRBV5-5 and TRBJ2-7; the match to TRBD2 covers 9 bases. This CDR3 has 17 residues. The germline V gene encodes CDR1 SGHKS and CDR2 YYEKEE (reference sequence). Losses at the gene ends were 6 bases for V and 2 bases for J; bases not matched to a gene: 15. The CDR3 region has the DNA TGTGCCAGCATCTACACCTTAGCGGGAGTTGGCCCCTACGAGCAGTACTTC. This codes for CASIYTLAGVGPYEQYF.

V and J are TRBV5-6 and TRBJ1-1; perhaps TRBD1 as D (6 bases). The CDR3 covers 13 residues. V lost 3 bases and J lost 5, with 11 bases in between. Per germline, CDR1 SGHDT and CDR2 YYEEEE. The CDR3 bases are TGTGCCAGCAGCTACAGGGAAGGGACTGAAGCTTTCTTT. Translating it yields CASSYREGTEAFF.